A single sample gave rise to the 10 T cell receptor beta chains below, sequenced in a study of TIL therapy for anti-PD-1-resistant metastatic lung cancer (dated by TCRdb to about 2021). Using bias-controlled multiplex PCR with the immunoSEQ v3 hsTCRB kit, the TCR beta CDR3 regions were amplified from genomic DNA. The source is immuneACCESS, and TCRdb retained only in-frame sequences with V and J called. Part of the clones is not carried over; for the studies checked, unresolved V genes explain less than half of this, and the remainder is unexplained. This sample is represented by around 26,000 clones; roughly two thirds of them were singletons. The ten largest clonotypes hold 16% of the sample. The time point label on this specimen signifies: pre-treatment sample, taken before nivolumab and TIL therapy. Excised metastases, mostly pleural nodules or supraclavicular lymph nodes, were used as baseline tumor samples and were taken from the same resection from which TIL were grown.

Specimen: tumor tissue, collected at baseline. The receptors were sampled from a woman aged 25-85 years with non-small cell lung cancer.

The genes are TRBV11-2 and TRBJ1-1; a weak D match, TRBD1 (6 bases). V was shortened by 7 bases and J by 4 bases, with 22 bases between the two germline ends. The V gene's germline CDR1 is SGHAT and CDR2 FQNNGV. This CDR3 has 16 residues. CDR3 in DNA: TGTGCCAGCATCCCGGGCCCCCAGGGGAGTCGCACTGAAGCTTTCTTT. Translating gives CASIPGPQGSRTEAFF. Using reference TRBV11-2 and TRBJ1-1 for the parts outside the CDR3, the full variable domain is EAGVAQSPRYKIIEKRQSVAFWCNPISGHATLYWYQQILGQGPKLLIQFQNNGVVDDSQLPKDRFSAERLKGVDSTLKIQPAKLEDSAVYLCASIPGPQGSRTEAFFGQGTRLTVV.

This clone was counted a single time. The chain links TRBV7-8 to TRBJ2-1, with a tentative D call TRBD2 (6 bases). CDR3 size: 15 residues. The germline V gene encodes CDR1 SGHVS and CDR2 FQNEAQ. V lost 2 bases and J 4 bases, leaving 12 bases between the germline ends. CDR3 in DNA: TGTGCCAGCAGCTTAAAAGCGGAGGGGTACAATGAGCAGTTCTTC. Protein sequence: CASSLKAEGYNEQFF.

The chain couples TRBV11-3 to TRBJ2-4; tentative D call: TRBD2 (6 bases). The length of the CDR3 is 15 residues. V lost 1 base, J lost 1 base, and 8 bases lay in between. Germline CDR1 is SGHNT and CDR2 is YENEEA. The CDR3 nucleotides are TGTGCCAGCAGCTTAGTCGGGGGTGCCAAAAACATTCAGTACTTC. This encodes CASSLVGGAKNIQYF.

The chain carries TRBV5-6 and TRBJ1-2, with D unclear. The CDR3 length is 18 residues. Trimming took off 2 bases at V and 1 base at J, with 21 bases between the two ends. Germline assignment: CDR1 SGHDT and CDR2 YYEEEE. CDR3 coding DNA: TGTGCCAGCAGCTTATATCCCGGAAGCATACCCTATAACTATGGCTACACCTTC. Its translation: CASSLYPGSIPYNYGYTF.

The V call is TRBV10-1, the J call TRBJ2-5; D may be TRBD2 (6 bases). Germline CDR1 is WNHNN and CDR2 is SYGVQD (reference sequence). This CDR3 region has 14 residues. V gave up 3 bases and J gave up 2 bases, with 10 bases separating them. Here the CDR3 reads CASSDTSKQETQYF. The CDR3, as DNA: TGCGCCAGCAGTGATACTAGCAAACAAGAGACCCAGTACTTC.

This sequence joins TRBV7-8 and TRBJ2-1, with TRBD2 matching over 13 bases. Germline V gene sequence: CDR1 SGHVS, CDR2 FQNEAQ. The V and J ends lost 1 base and 6 bases, in that order; junction bases with no gene match: 6. CDR3 size: 17 residues. CDR3 sequence reads: CASSLGWTSGSLNEQFF. DNA of the CDR3: TGTGCCAGCAGCTTAGGCTGGACTAGCGGGAGTCTCAATGAGCAGTTCTTC.

The chain employs TRBV6-5 and TRBJ1-1; D is undetermined. The CDR3 is 14 residues long. V lost 6 bases and J 2 bases, leaving 13 bases between the germline ends. CDR1 MNHEY and CDR2 SVGAGI come from the germline V gene. CDR3 sequence reads: CASREIQLNTEAFF. CDR3 DNA sequence: TGTGCCAGCAGAGAAATACAGCTAAACACTGAAGCTTTCTTT.

This clone was detected once. The V call is TRBV5-1, the J call TRBJ1-2; 8 bases fit TRBD1. Germline V gene data show CDR1 as SGHRS and CDR2 as YFSETQ. The CDR3 length is 16 residues. V trimming: 7 bases; J trimming: 1 base; junction bases outside the gene matches: 12. The CDR3 loop reads CASLPGGAGVNYGYTF. The CDR3 nucleotides are TGCGCCAGCCTACCAGGGGGCGCCGGGGTTAACTATGGCTACACCTTC.

J is TRBJ1-2 and V is TRBV11-2; TRBD1 is a possible D gene (5 bases). CDR3 length: 14 residues. The V gene lost 1 base and the J gene lost 5 bases, with 11 bases spanning the gap. Germline V gene lookup returns CDR1 SGHAT and CDR2 FQNNGV. CDR3 DNA: TGTGCCAGCAGCTTAGTGCAGGGAATTTATGGCTACACCTTC. This gives the protein CASSLVQGIYGYTF.

This clone was observed a few times. This chain links TRBV6-5 with TRBJ1-2; TRBD1 matches at 7 bases. Germline trimming cut 6 bases from V and 7 bases from J; bases unmatched to any gene: 8. The length of the CDR3 is 13 residues. CDR1 is MNHEY and CDR2 is SVGAGI in the germline V gene. CDR3 DNA sequence: TGTGCCAGCAGAAAAACAGGGGTTGCTGGCTACACCTTC. It is translated as CASRKTGVAGYTF.